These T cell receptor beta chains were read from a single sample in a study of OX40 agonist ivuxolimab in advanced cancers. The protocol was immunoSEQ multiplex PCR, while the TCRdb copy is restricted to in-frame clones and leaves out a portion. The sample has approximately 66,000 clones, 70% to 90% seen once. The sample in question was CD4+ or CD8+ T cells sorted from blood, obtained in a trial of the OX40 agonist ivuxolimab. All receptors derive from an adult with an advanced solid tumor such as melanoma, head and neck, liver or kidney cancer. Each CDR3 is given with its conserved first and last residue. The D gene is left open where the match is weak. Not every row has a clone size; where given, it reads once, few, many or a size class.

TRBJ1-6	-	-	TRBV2	TGTGCCAGCCGGGTAATCCAAAATTCATCCCTCCACTTT	CASRVIQNSSLHF
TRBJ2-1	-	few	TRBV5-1	TGCGCCAGCAGGGAACAAAACAATGAGCAGTTCTTC	CASREQNNEQFF
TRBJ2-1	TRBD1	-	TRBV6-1	TGTGCCAGCAGTGTTGGGACAGGGGGCGAAGTCAGGGAGCAGTTCTTC	CASSVGTGGEVREQFF
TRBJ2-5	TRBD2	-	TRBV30	TGTGCCTGGAATAGCGGGGGGGCCCAGTACTTC	CAWNSGGAQYF
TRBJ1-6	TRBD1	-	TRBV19	TGTGCCAGTAGGCCGGACAGGGTTAGTTCACCCCTCCACTTT	CASRPDRVSSPLHF
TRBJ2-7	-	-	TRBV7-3	TGTGCCAGCAGCGTACAGGCTGCGGGCTCCTACGAGCAGTACTTC	CASSVQAAGSYEQYF
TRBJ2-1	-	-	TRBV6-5	TGTGCCAGCAGTTACGGTCTAGCTATCCTCAATGAGCAGTTCTTC	CASSYGLAILNEQFF
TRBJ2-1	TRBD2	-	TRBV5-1	TGCGCCAGCAGCTTGGCGGGTCAGGGGTGGACTAGCGGCTACAATGAGCAGTTCTTC	CASSLAGQGWTSGYNEQFF
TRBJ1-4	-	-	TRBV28	TGTGCCAGCAGTTTATCAGGGATCGGCGAAAAACTGTTTTTT	CASSLSGIGEKLFF
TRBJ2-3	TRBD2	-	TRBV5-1	TGCGCCAGCAGCTTGGGACTAGCGGGGTTCACAGATACGCAGTATTTT	CASSLGLAGFTDTQYF
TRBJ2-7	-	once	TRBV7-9	TGTGCCAGCAGCTTACCTGCGGGGTTGCCCTACGAGCAGTACTTC	CASSLPAGLPYEQYF
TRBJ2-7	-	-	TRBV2	TGTGCCAGCACCTCCTTGGGCAGCCCCTACGAGCAGTACTTC	CASTSLGSPYEQYF
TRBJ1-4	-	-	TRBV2	TGTGCCAGCAGTTTTGCAGGGGTGACTAATGAAAAACTGTTTTTT	CASSFAGVTNEKLFF
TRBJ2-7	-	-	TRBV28	TGTGCCAGCTTTACGACACGACAGAGCTCCTACGAGCAGTACTTC	CASFTTRQSSYEQYF
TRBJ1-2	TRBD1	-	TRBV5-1	TGCGCCAGCAGCTCCGGGGGGGAAACAGGGGCCTTCTATGGCTACACCTTC	CASSSGGETGAFYGYTF
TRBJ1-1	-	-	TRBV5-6	TGTGCCAGCAGCTTGGCCCTCGTCGCGGGGGGCACTGAAGCTTTCTTT	CASSLALVAGGTEAFF
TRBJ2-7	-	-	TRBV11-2	TGTGCCAGCAGCCCAGGACAGACCTACGAGCAGTACTTC	CASSPGQTYEQYF
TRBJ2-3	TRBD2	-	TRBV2	TGTGCCAGCAGTACCGGGAGGACCACAGATACGCAGTATTTT	CASSTGRTTDTQYF
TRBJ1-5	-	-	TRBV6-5	TGTGCCAGCAGGGGGGGGGCTGGTAATCAGCCCCAGCATTTT	CASRGGAGNQPQHF
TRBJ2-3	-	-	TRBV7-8	TGTGCCAGCAGCGTAACAGACACAGATACGCAGTATTTT	CASSVTDTDTQYF
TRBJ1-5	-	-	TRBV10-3	TGTGCCACCGGACGGGGGGACAGCAATCAGCCCCAGCATTTT	CATGRGDSNQPQHF
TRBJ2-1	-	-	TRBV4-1	TGCGCCAGCAGCCAAGGCGGGCAGGGTGGGAATGAGCAGTTCTTC	CASSQGGQGGNEQFF
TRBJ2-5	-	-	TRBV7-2	TGTGCCAGCAGCTTATTCCGAGAGACCCAGTACTTC	CASSLFRETQYF
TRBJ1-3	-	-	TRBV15	TGTGCCACCAGGATAACAGGGACTGGAAACACCATATATTTT	CATRITGTGNTIYF
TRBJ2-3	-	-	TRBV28	TGTGCCAGCTCCGGACGCACAGATACGCAGTATTTT	CASSGRTDTQYF
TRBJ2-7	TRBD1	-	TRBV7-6	TGTGCCAGCAGCCGACGATCGGGACAGGACCCCTACGAGCAGTACTTC	CASSRRSGQDPYEQYF
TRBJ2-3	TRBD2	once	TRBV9	TGTGCCAGCAGCGTAGGGGCGGGGGATTTTCTCGATACGCAGTATTTT	CASSVGAGDFLDTQYF
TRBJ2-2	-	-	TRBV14	TGTGCCAGCAGTCTAGACTCAACCGGGGAGCTGTTTTTT	CASSLDSTGELFF
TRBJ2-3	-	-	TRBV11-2	TGTGCCAGCAGCATCGCAGATACGCAGTATTTT	CASSIADTQYF